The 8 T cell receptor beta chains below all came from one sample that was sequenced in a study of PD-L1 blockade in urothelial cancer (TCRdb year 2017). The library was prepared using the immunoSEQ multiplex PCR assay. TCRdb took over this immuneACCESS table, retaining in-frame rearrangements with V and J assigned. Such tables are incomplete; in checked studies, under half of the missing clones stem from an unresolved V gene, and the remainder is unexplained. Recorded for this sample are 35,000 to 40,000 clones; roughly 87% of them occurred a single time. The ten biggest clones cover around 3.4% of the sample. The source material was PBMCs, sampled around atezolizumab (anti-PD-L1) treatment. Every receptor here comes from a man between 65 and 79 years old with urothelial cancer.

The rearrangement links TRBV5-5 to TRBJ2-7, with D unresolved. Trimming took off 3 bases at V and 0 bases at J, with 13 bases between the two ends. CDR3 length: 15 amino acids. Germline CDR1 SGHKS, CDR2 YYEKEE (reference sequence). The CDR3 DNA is TGTGCCAGCAGCTCAGAGGAGCGTATCTCCTACGAGCAGTACTTC. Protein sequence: CASSSEERISYEQYF. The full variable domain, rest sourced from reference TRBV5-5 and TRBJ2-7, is DAGVTQSPTHLIKTRGQQVTLRCSPISGHKSVSWYQQVLGQGPQFIFQYYEKEERGRGNFPDRFSARQFPNYSSELNVNALLLGDSALYLCASSSEERISYEQYFGPGTRLTVT.

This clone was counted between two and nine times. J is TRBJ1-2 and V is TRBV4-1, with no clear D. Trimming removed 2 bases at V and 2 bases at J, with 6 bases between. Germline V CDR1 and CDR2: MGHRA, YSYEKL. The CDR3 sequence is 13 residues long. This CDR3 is CASSQTGNYGYTF. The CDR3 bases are TGCGCCAGCAGCCAAACCGGGAACTATGGCTACACCTTC.

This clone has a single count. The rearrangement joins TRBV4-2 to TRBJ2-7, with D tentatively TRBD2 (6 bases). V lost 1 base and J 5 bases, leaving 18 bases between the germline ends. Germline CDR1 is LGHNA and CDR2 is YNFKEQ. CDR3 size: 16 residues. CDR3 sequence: CASSQAGSDISHEQYF. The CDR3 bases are TGTGCCAGCAGCCAAGCCGGGAGTGATATCTCTCACGAGCAGTACTTC.

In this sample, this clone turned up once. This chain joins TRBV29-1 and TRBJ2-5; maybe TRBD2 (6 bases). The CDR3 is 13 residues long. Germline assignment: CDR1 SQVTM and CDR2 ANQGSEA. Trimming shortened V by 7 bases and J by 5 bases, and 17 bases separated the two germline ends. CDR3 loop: CSAGGRAVETQYF. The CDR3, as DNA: TGCAGCGCCGGGGGACGGGCGGTGGAGACCCAGTACTTC.

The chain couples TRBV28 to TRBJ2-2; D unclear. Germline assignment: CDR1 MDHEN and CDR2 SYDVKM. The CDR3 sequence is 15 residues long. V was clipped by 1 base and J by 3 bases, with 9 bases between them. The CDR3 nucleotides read TGTGCCAGCAGTTTATTCGCAGGCCACACCGGGGAGCTGTTTTTT. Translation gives CASSLFAGHTGELFF.

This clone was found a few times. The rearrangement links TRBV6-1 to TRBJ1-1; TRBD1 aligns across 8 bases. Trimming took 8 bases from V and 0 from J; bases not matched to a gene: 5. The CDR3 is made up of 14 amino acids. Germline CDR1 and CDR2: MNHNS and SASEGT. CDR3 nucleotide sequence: TGTGCCAGCGGGGACAGGAGCATGAACACTGAAGCTTTCTTT. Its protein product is CASGDRSMNTEAFF.

CDR3 amino acids: CASSVHGAYYGYTF. CDR3 in DNA: TGTGCCAGCAGCGTTCACGGAGCCTACTATGGCTACACCTTC. The genes are TRBV6-1 and TRBJ1-2, with D hard to call. V gave up 6 bases and J gave up 3 bases, with 14 bases separating them. This CDR3 is 14 amino acids long. Per germline, CDR1 MNHNS and CDR2 SASEGT.

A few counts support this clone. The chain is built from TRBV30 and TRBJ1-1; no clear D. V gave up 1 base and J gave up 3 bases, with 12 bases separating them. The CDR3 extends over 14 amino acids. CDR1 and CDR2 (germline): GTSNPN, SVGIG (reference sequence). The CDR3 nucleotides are TGTGCCTGGAGTGAAGAACCACTGGACACTGAAGCTTTCTTT. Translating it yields CAWSEEPLDTEAFF.